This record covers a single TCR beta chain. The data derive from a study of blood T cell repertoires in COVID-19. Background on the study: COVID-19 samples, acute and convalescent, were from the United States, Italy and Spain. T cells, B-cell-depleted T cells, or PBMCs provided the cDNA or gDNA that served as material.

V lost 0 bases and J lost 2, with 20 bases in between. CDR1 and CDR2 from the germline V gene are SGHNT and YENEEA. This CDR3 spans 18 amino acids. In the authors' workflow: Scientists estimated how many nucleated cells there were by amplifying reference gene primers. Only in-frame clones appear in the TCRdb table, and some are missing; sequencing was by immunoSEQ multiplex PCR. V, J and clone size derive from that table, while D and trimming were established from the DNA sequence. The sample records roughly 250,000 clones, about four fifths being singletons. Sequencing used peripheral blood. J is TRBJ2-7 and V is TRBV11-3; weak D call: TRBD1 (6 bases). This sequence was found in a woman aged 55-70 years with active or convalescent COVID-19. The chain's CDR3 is CASSLDQILGHRPYEQYF. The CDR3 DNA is TGTGCCAGCAGCTTAGATCAGATATTGGGACACCGGCCCTACGAGCAGTACTTC.